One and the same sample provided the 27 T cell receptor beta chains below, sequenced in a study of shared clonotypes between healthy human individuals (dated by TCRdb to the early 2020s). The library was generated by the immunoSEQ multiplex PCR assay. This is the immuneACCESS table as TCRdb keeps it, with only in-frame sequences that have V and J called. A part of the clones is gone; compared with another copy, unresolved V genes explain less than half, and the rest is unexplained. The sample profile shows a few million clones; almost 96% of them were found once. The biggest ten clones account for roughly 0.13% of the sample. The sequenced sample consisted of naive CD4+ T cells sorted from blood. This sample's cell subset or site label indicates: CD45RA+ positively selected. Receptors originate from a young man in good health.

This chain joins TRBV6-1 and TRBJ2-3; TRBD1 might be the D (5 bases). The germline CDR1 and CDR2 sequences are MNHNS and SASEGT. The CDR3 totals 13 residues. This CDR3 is CVSRVQGTDTQYF. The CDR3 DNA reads TGTGTAAGCAGGGTCCAGGGCACAGATACGCAGTATTTT.

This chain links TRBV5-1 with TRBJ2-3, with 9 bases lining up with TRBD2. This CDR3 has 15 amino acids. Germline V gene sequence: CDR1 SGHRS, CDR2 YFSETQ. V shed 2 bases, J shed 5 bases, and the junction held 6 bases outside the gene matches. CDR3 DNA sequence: TGCGCCAGCAGCTTACGCGGGGGGGCCGGAGATACGCAGTATTTT. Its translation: CASSLRGGAGDTQYF.

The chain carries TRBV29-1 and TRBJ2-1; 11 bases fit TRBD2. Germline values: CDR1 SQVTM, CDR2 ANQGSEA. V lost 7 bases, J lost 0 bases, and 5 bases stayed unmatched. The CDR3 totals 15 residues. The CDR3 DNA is TGCAGCGGCGGACTAGCGGGTAACTCCTACAATGAGCAGTTCTTC. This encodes CSGGLAGNSYNEQFF.

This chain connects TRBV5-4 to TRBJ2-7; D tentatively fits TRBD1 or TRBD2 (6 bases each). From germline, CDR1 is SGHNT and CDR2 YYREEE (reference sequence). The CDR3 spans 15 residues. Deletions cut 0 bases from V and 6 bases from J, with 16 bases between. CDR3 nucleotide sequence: TGTGCCAGCAGCTTGGAGGGGGGCGGGTCACGCGAGCAGTACTTC. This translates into CASSLEGGGSREQYF.

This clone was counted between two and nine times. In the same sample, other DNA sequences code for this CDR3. The DNA for the CDR3 is TGCGCCAGCAGCTCGACAGGGATATATGGCTACACCTTC. Its translation is CASSSTGIYGYTF. V gene TRBV5-1 combines with J gene TRBJ1-2; 7 bases align to TRBD1. The CDR3 spans 13 residues. V shed 3 bases, J shed 5 bases, and the junction held 4 bases outside the gene matches. Looked up from germline, CDR1 is SGHRS and CDR2 is YFSETQ.

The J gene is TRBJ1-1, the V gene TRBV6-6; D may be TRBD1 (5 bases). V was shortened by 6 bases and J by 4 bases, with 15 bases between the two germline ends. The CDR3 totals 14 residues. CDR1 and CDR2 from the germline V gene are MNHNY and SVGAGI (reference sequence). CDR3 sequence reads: CASSRDGLGTEAFF. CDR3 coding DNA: TGTGCCAGCAGCAGGGACGGGCTGGGCACTGAAGCTTTCTTT.

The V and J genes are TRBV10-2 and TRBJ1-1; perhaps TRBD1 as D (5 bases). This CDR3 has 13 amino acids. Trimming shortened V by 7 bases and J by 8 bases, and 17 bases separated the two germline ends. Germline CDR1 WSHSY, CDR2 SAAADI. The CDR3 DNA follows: TGCGCCAGCACCCCGGACACTACTACCGAAGCTTTCTTT. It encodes CASTPDTTTEAFF.

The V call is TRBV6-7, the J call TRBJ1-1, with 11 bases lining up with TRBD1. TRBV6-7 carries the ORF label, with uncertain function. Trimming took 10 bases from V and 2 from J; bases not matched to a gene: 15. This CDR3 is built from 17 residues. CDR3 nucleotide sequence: TGTGCCACAACAGGGTGGGGACAGGGGGGCCTAAACACTGAAGCTTTCTTT. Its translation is CATTGWGQGGLNTEAFF.

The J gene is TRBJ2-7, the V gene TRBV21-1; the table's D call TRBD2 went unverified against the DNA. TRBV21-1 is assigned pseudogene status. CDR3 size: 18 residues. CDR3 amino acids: CASSKGWPFLAGIYEQYF. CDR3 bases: TGTGCCAGCAGCAAAGGGTGGCCTTTCCTAGCAGGAATCTACGAGCAGTACTTC.

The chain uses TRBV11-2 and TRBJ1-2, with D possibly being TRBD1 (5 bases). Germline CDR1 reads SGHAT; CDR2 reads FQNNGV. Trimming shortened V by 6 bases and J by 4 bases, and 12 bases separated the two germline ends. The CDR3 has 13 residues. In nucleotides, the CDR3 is TGTGCCAGCAGTCCGGGGGAGGGCTATGGCTACACCTTC. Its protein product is CASSPGEGYGYTF.

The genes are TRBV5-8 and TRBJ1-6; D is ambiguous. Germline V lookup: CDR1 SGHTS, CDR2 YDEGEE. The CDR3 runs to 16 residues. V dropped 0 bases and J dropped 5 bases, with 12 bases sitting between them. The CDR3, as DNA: TGTGCCAGCAGCTTGGCCTGGGGAAGTAATAATTCACCCCTCCACTTT. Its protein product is CASSLAWGSNNSPLHF.

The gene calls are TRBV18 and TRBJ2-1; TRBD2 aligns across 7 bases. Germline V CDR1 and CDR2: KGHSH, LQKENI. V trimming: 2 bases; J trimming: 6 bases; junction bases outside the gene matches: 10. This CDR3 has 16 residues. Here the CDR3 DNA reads TGTGCCAGCTCACCAGGGTTAGTGGCGGGAGCCAATGAGCAGTTCTTC. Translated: CASSPGLVAGANEQFF.

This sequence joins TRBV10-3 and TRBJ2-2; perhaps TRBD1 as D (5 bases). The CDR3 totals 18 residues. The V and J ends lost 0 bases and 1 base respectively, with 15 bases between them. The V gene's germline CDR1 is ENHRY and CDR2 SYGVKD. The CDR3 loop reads CAISESLQVTLNTGELFF. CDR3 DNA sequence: TGTGCCATCAGTGAGTCTCTACAGGTGACACTGAACACCGGGGAGCTGTTTTTT.

CDR3 loop: CSVEEKENYGYTF. The CDR3 DNA reads as TGCAGCGTTGAAGAAAAGGAGAACTATGGCTACACCTTC. V gene TRBV29-1 combines with J gene TRBJ1-2; unclear D gene. This CDR3 has 13 amino acids. Germline CDR1 SQVTM, CDR2 ANQGSEA. Trimming took off 0 bases at V and 2 bases at J, with 7 bases between the two ends. Using reference TRBV29-1 and TRBJ1-2 for the parts outside the CDR3, the full variable domain is SAVISQKPSRDICQRGTSLTIQCQVDSQVTMMFWYRQQPGQSLTLIATANQGSEATYESGFVIDKFPISRPNLTFSTLTVSNMSPEDSSIYLCSVEEKENYGYTFGSGTRLTVV.

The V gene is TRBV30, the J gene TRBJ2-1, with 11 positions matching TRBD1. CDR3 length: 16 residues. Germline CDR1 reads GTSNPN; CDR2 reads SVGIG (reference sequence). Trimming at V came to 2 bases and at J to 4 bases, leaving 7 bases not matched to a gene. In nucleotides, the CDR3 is TGTGCCTGGAGTTCGTCAGGACAGGGGGCGTACAATGAGCAGTTCTTC. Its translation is CAWSSSGQGAYNEQFF.

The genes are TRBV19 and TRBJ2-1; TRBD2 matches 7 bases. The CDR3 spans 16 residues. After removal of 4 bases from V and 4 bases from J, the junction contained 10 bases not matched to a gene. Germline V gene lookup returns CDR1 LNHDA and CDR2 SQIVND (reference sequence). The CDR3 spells CASSTIAGVTYNEQFF. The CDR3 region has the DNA TGTGCCAGTAGTACAATCGCGGGAGTAACTTACAATGAGCAGTTCTTC.

For the CDR3, the DNA is TGTGCCAGCAGCAGGGACAGGGCCATCGACGAGCAGTACTTC. Protein: CASSRDRAIDEQYF. This chain connects TRBV2 to TRBJ2-7; 9 nucleotides match TRBD1. Germline V gene lookup returns CDR1 SNHLY and CDR2 FYNNEI. The CDR3 extends over 14 amino acids. Losses at the gene ends were 6 bases for V and 5 bases for J; bases not matched to a gene: 8.

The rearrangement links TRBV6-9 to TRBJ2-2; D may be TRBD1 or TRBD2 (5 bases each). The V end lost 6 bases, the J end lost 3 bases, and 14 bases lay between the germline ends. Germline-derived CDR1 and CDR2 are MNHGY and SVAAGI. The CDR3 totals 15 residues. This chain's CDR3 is CASSLLGRDTGELFF. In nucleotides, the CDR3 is TGTGCCAGCAGCCTCCTGGGGCGGGACACCGGGGAGCTGTTTTTT.

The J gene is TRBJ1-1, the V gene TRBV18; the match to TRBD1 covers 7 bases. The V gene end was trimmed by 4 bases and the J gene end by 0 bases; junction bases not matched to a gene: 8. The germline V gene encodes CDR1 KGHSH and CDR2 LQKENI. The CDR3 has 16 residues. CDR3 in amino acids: CASSLMTGPMNTEAFF. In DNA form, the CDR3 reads TGTGCCAGCTCACTAATGACAGGGCCCATGAACACTGAAGCTTTCTTT.

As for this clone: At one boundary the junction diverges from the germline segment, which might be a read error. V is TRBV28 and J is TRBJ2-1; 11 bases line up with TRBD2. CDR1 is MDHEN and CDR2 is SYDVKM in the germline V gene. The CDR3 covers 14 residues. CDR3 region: CASTPRRLAGGRVF. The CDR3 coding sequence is TGTGCCAGCACCCCTAGGAGGCTAGCGGGGGGTAGGGTCTTC.

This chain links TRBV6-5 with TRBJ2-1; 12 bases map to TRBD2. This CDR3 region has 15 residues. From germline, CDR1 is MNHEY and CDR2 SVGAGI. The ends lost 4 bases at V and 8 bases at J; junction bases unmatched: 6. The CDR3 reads CASSSSGGAIYEQFF. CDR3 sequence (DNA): TGTGCCAGCAGTTCTAGCGGGGGGGCAATCTATGAGCAGTTCTTC.

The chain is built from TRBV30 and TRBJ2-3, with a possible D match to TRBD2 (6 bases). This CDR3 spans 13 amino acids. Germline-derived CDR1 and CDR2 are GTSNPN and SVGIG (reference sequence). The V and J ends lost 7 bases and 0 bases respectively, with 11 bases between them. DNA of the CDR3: TGTGCCTTCCATAGCGGAAGCACAGATACGCAGTATTTT. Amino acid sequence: CAFHSGSTDTQYF.

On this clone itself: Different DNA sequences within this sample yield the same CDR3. DNA for the CDR3: TGCGCCAGCAGCTTGGGATTAGCGGGGGGACGCACAGATACGCAGTATTTT. Residues: CASSLGLAGGRTDTQYF. The chain links TRBV5-1 to TRBJ2-3; 10 bases agree with TRBD2. Trimming removed 0 bases from V and 1 base from J; junction bases left unmatched: 5. Germline CDR1 is SGHRS and CDR2 is YFSETQ. This CDR3 contains 17 residues. Variable domain in full (rest from reference TRBV5-1 and TRBJ2-3): KAGVTQTPRYLIKTRGQQVTLSCSPISGHRSVSWYQQTPGQGLQFLFEYFSETQRNKGNFPGRFSGRQFSNSRSEMNVSTLELGDSALYLCASSLGLAGGRTDTQYFGPGTRLTVL.

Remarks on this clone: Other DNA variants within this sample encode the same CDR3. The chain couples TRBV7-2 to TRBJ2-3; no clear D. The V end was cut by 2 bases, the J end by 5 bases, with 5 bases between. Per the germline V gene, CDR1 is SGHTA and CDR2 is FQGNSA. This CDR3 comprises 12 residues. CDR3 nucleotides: TGTGCCAGCAGCTTAATGGGAGATACGCAGTATTTT. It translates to CASSLMGDTQYF.

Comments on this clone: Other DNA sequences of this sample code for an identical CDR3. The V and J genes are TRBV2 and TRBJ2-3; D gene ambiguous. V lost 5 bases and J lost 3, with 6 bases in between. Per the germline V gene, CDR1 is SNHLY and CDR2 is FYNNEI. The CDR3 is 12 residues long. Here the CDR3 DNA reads TGTGCCAGCAGTAAAGGGACAGATACGCAGTATTTT. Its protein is CASSKGTDTQYF.

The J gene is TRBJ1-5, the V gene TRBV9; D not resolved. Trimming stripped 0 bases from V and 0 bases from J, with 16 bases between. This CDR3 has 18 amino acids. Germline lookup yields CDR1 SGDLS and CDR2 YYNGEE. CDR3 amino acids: CASSVVVVWGYSNQPQHF. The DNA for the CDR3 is TGTGCCAGCAGCGTAGTCGTTGTTTGGGGTTATAGCAATCAGCCCCAGCATTTT.

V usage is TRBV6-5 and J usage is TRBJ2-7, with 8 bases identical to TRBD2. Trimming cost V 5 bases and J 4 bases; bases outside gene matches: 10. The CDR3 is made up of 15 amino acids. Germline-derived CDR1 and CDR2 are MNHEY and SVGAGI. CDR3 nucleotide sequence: TGTGCCAGCAGTCGCGGGGAGCGGGGGAATTACGAGCAGTACTTC. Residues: CASSRGERGNYEQYF.